This TCR beta chain was recorded in a study of T cell responses to AZD1222 COVID-19 vaccine. General study results and limits: Repertoires in all cases were sampled only once the peak T cell response had passed. Females made up more of the donors, who were largely white British, and clonal diversity may have come out too low. Distributed over spike, vaccine-associated CD4 TCRs predominated at 160-218 and 743-854.

About this clone itself: Its antigen is not identified.

The repertoire was sequenced with immunoSEQ multiplex PCR; TCRdb's copy has only in-frame clones and lacks some. The sample includes about 160,000 clones, 75% to 90% of them seen just once. The receptor comes from an adult in good health. Source: peripheral blood, taken on day 0 of AZD1222 vaccination.

CDR3 coding DNA: TGTGCCAGCAGCTTGAGGGTCAGCCTCAACTACGAGCAGTACTTC. This sequence encodes CASSLRVSLNYEQYF. This chain connects TRBV5-6 to TRBJ2-7, with D unclear. Trimming removed 1 base at V and 3 bases at J, with 14 bases between. This CDR3 is 15 amino acids long. From germline, CDR1 is SGHDT and CDR2 YYEEEE.